The rows below give T cell receptor beta chains drawn from one sample of a study of Graves' ophthalmopathy and Graves' hyperthyroidism. TCRdb ran MiXCR on the multiplex PCR reads and lists one entry per CDR3 protein. The sample has about 220,000 distinct CDR3 sequences, about 22% seen once. The specimen sequenced was peripheral blood. These TCRs come from a woman in her forties or fifties with Graves' ophthalmopathy. CDR3s include the opening cysteine and the closing phenylalanine or tryptophan. The D gene is left open where the match is weak. Clone sizes are given selectively: once, few, many, or a class where the clone is expanded.

j_gene	v_gene	d_gene	abundance	CDR3aa	CDR3nt
TRBJ2-7	TRBV4-1	TRBD1	many	CASSQSSDRGFYEQYF	TGCGCCAGCAGCCAATCCTCGGACAGGGGTTTCTACGAGCAGTACTTC
TRBJ1-1	TRBV30	NA	many	CAWSRLLNTEAFF	TGTGCCTGGAGTCGTCTGCTTAACACTGAAGCTTTCTTT
TRBJ2-3	TRBV12-3/TRBV12-4	NA	many	CASSFIGMSTDTQYF	TGTGCCAGCAGTTTCATAGGGATGAGCACAGATACGCAGTATTTT
TRBJ1-2	TRBV7-8	NA	once	CASSLDDGYTF	TGTGCCAGCAGCTTAGACGATGGCTACACCTTC
TRBJ2-5	TRBV9	NA	few	CASSEGQETQYF	TGTGCCAGCAGCGAAGGCCAAGAGACCCAGTACTTC
TRBJ2-2	TRBV11-2	TRBD2	NA	CASSYGLAGGNGWAGELFF	TGTGCCAGCAGCTACGGACTAGCGGGAGGGAACGGGTGGGCCGGGGAGCTGTTTTTT
TRBJ1-1	TRBV5-1	NA	few	CASSLGDISEAFF	TGCGCCAGCAGCTTGGGGGACATTTCCGAAGCTTTCTTT
TRBJ1-2	TRBV6-2/TRBV6-3	NA	NA	CASSYSSGKANYGYTF	TGTGCCAGCAGTTACTCGAGCGGAAAAGCTAACTATGGCTACACCTTC
TRBJ2-7	TRBV28	NA	once	CASSYGDGTLEQYF	TGTGCCAGCAGTTACGGAGACGGAACCCTTGAGCAGTACTTC
TRBJ1-5	TRBV15	NA	many	CATSRGWGQPQHF	TGTGCCACCAGCAGAGGGTGGGGCCAGCCCCAGCATTTT
TRBJ2-7	TRBV20-1	TRBD2	NA	CSARRASGVSYEQYF	TGCAGTGCTAGACGAGCTAGCGGGGTTTCCTACGAGCAGTACTTC
TRBJ1-2	TRBV18	TRBD1	NA	CVSSQYRGGYTF	TGTGTCAGCTCGCAGTACAGGGGAGGCTACACCTTC
TRBJ2-2	TRBV5-1	TRBD1	many	CASSLTGQGGGELFF	TGCGCCAGCAGCTTGACGGGACAGGGAGGCGGGGAGCTGTTTTTT
TRBJ2-4	TRBV28	NA	many	CASSLGGAKNIQYF	TGTGCCAGCAGTTTAGGGGGGGCCAAAAACATTCAGTACTTC
TRBJ1-1	TRBV6-2/TRBV6-3	TRBD1	many	CATVKAGGLRTEAFF	TGTGCCACCGTCAAGGCAGGGGGCTTAAGGACTGAAGCTTTCTTT
TRBJ1-5	TRBV20-1	NA	many	CSASMGSGDQPQHF	TGCAGTGCTAGTATGGGGAGTGGGGATCAGCCCCAGCATTTT
TRBJ2-7	TRBV30	TRBD1	NA	CAWGLSGTGFHEQYF	TGTGCCTGGGGTCTCTCCGGGACAGGCTTCCACGAGCAGTACTTC
TRBJ1-2	TRBV27	NA	NA	CASSLRETNYGYTF	TGTGCCAGCAGTTTAAGAGAGACTAACTATGGCTACACCTTC
TRBJ1-1	TRBV6-5	TRBD1	many	CASSYRQGWTEAFF	TGTGCCAGCAGTTATCGACAGGGATGGACTGAAGCTTTCTTT
TRBJ2-7	TRBV6-1	NA	many	CASKVSGAYEQYF	TGTGCCAGCAAGGTGTCAGGCGCCTACGAGCAGTACTTC
TRBJ1-2	TRBV20-1	NA	few	CSATQGSNYGYTF	TGCAGTGCTACGCAGGGAAGTAACTATGGCTACACCTTC
TRBJ2-7	TRBV6-2/TRBV6-3	NA	many	CASSPLSTAAYEQYF	TGTGCCAGCAGCCCCCTCTCGACAGCCGCCTACGAGCAGTACTTC
TRBJ1-1	TRBV2	NA	NA	CASSEADTEAFF	TGTGCCAGCAGTGAAGCAGACACTGAAGCTTTCTTT
TRBJ2-7	TRBV15	NA	many	CATSGPGWGSYEQYF	TGTGCCACCAGCGGCCCAGGGTGGGGTTCCTACGAGCAGTACTTC
TRBJ2-7	TRBV6-2/TRBV6-3	NA	many	CASSYAGTETYEQYF	TGTGCCAGCAGTTACGCCGGGACCGAGACCTACGAGCAGTACTTC
TRBJ1-1	TRBV5-6	TRBD1	many	CASSTSRDRNTEAFF	TGTGCCAGCAGCACATCTAGGGACAGAAACACTGAAGCTTTCTTT
TRBJ1-5	TRBV12-3/TRBV12-4	NA	NA	CASSLNTGENQPQHF	TGTGCCAGCAGCTTGAATACGGGAGAAAATCAGCCCCAGCATTTT
TRBJ2-5	TRBV30	TRBD2	many	CAWIKLAEEYQETQYF	TGTGCCTGGATCAAACTAGCGGAGGAGTACCAAGAGACCCAGTACTTC
TRBJ2-7	TRBV20-1	TRBD1	many	CSAWDRGYEQYF	TGCAGTGCCTGGGACAGGGGTTACGAGCAGTACTTC
TRBJ2-7	TRBV20-1	NA	many	CSASFRAHEQYF	TGCAGTGCTAGTTTTAGGGCCCACGAGCAGTACTTC
TRBJ2-7	TRBV6-2/TRBV6-3	TRBD1	many	CASTRGQGYDEQYF	TGTGCCAGCACCCGAGGACAGGGGTATGACGAGCAGTACTTC
TRBJ2-5	TRBV20-1	TRBD2	many	CSARYGSGGETQYF	TGCAGTGCTAGATATGGGTCGGGGGGGGAGACCCAGTACTTC
TRBJ1-1	TRBV12-3/TRBV12-4	NA	few	CASSLLLRTEAFF	TGTGCCAGCAGTCTCCTCCTTCGGACTGAAGCTTTCTTT
TRBJ2-7	TRBV20-1	TRBD1	few	CSAPRGGTGVYEQYF	TGCAGTGCTCCCCGAGGGGGGACAGGGGTATACGAGCAGTACTTC
TRBJ2-5	TRBV7-8	TRBD2	many	CASSLGGLAGKETQYF	TGTGCCAGCAGCTTAGGGGGACTAGCGGGGAAAGAGACCCAGTACTTC
TRBJ1-2	TRBV5-1	NA	few	CASSLALGEDGYTF	TGCGCCAGCAGCTTGGCTCTGGGAGAGGATGGCTACACCTTC
TRBJ1-6	TRBV7-6	NA	NA	CASSTAGVGTRSPLHF	TGTGCCAGCAGCACAGCGGGTGTGGGGACACGTTCACCCCTCCACTTT
TRBJ1-1	TRBV5-1	NA	many	CASSADANTEAFF	TGCGCCAGCAGCGCGGACGCGAACACTGAAGCTTTCTTT
TRBJ1-2	TRBV19	TRBD1	many	CASSPDRLVYGYTF	TGTGCCAGTAGTCCGGACAGGCTTGTATATGGCTACACCTTC
TRBJ1-5	TRBV19	NA	many	CASSNRKQPQHF	TGTGCCAGTAGTAACAGGAAGCAGCCCCAGCATTTT